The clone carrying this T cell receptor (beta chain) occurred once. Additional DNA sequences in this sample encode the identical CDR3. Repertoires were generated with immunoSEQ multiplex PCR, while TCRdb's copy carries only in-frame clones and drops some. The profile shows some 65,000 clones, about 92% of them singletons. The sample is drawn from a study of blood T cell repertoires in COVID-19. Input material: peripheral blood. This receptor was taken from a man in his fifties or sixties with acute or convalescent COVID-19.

The CDR3 nucleotides read TGTGCCAGCAGTGAAGCGAGGGTTAATTCACCCCTCCACTTT. This translates into CASSEARVNSPLHF. The V call is TRBV2, the J call TRBJ1-6; D remains ambiguous. CDR1 and CDR2 from the germline V gene are SNHLY and FYNNEI. V lost 0 bases to trimming and J lost 6 bases, with 6 bases between them. The CDR3 is made up of 14 amino acids.